The clone carrying this T cell receptor beta chain was detected only a few times. The antigen remains undetermined. The data were obtained in a study of cytomegalovirus exposure and HLA in healthy donors. Background on the study: Earlier work reported 100 million or so unique TCR beta sequences from about 180 million T cells.

Primers: 60 Vbeta forward and 13 Jbeta reverse. Sequencing was performed with immunoSEQ multiplex PCR; in TCRdb, only in-frame clones are kept and a portion is missing. Of 75,000 to 90,000 clones in the sample, about a tenth are singletons; the top ten hold 24%. Broader study findings: DRB1 showed the most TCR associations and HLA-C the fewest in a later analysis, as rates varied by HLA locus. Reports credit the classifier with highly specific, highly sensitive diagnosis of cytomegalovirus status.

Germline CDR1 reads SEHNR; CDR2 reads FQNEAQ (reference sequence). The CDR3 extends over 15 amino acids. Trimming cost V 6 bases and J 1 base; bases outside gene matches: 8. The receptor's source is a man in his 60s in good health and CMV-seropositive. The specimen was PBMCs. This chain connects TRBV7-9 to TRBJ1-1; TRBD1 agrees at 7 bases. CDR3 loop: CASRGHGQANTEAFF. The CDR3 DNA sequence: TGTGCCAGCAGGGGACACGGACAGGCGAACACTGAAGCTTTCTTT. Using reference TRBV7-9 and TRBJ1-1 for the parts outside the CDR3, the full variable domain is DTGVSQNPRHKITKRGQNVTFRCDPISEHNRLYWYRQTLGQGPEFLTYFQNEAQLEKSRLLSDRFSAERPKGSFSTLEIQRTEQGDSAMYLCASRGHGQANTEAFFGQGTRLTVV.